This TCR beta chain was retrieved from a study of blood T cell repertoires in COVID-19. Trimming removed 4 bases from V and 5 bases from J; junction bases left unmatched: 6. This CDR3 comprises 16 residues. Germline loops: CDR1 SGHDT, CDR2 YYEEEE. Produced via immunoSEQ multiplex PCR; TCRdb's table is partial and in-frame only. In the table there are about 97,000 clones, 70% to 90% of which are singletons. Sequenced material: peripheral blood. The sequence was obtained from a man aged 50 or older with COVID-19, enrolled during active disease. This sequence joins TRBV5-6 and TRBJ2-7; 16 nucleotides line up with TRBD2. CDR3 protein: CASSPGLAGGGDEQYF. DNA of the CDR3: TGTGCCAGCAGCCCGGGACTAGCGGGGGGGGGCGACGAGCAGTACTTC.